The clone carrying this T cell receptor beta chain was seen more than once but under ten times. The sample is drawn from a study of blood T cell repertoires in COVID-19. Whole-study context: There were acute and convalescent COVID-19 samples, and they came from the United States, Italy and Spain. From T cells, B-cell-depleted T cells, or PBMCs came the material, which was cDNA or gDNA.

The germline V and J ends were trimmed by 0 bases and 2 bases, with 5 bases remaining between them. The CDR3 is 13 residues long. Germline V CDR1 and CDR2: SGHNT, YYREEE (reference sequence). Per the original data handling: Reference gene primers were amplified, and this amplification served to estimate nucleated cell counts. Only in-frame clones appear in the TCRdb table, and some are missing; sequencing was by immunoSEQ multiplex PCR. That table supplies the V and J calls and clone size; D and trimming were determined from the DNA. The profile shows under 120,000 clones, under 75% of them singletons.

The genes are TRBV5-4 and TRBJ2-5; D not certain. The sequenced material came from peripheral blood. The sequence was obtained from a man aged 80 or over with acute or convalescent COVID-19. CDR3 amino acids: CASSLGQQETQYF. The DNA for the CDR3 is TGTGCCAGCAGCTTGGGGCAGCAAGAGACCCAGTACTTC.